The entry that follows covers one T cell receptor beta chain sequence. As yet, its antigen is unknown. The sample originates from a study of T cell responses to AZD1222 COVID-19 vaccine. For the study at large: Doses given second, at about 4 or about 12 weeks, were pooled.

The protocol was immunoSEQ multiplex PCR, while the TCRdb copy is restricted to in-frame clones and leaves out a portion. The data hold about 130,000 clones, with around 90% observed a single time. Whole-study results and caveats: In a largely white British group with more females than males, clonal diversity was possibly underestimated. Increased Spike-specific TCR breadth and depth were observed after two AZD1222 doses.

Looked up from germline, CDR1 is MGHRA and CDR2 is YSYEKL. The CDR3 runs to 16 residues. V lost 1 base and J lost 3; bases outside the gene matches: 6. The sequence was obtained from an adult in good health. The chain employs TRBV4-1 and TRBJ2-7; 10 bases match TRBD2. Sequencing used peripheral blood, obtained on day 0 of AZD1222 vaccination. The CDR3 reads CASSQGGLANRYEQYF. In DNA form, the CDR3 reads TGCGCCAGCAGCCAAGGGGGACTAGCGAACCGCTACGAGCAGTACTTC.